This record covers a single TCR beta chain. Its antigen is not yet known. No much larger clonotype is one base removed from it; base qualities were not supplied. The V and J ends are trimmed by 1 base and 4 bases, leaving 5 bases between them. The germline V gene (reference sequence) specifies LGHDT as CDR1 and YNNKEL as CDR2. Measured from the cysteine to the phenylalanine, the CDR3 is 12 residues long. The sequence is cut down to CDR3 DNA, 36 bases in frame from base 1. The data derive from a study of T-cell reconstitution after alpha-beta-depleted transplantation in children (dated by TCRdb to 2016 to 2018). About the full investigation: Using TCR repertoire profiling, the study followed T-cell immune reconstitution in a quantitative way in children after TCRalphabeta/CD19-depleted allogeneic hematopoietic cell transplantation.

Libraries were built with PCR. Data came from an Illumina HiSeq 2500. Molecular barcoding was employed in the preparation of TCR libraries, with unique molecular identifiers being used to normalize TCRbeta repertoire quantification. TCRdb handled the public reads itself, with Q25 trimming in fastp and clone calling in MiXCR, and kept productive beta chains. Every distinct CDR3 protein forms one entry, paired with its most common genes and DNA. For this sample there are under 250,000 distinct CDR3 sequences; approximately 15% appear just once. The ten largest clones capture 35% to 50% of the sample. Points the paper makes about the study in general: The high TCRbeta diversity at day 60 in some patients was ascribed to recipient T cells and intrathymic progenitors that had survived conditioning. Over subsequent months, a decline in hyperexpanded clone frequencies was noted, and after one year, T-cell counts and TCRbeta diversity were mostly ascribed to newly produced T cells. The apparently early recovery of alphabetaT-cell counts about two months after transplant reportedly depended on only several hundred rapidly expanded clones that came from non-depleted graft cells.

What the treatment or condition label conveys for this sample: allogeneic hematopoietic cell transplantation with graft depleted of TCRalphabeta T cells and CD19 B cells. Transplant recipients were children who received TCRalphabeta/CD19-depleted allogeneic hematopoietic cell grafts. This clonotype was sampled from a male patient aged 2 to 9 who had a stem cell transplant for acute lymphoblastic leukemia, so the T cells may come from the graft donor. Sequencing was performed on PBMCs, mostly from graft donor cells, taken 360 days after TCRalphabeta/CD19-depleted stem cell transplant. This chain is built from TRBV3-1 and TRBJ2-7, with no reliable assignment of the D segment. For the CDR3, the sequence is CASSQAGYEQYF. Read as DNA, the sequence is TGTGCCAGCAGCCAAGCCGGTTACGAGCAGTACTTC.